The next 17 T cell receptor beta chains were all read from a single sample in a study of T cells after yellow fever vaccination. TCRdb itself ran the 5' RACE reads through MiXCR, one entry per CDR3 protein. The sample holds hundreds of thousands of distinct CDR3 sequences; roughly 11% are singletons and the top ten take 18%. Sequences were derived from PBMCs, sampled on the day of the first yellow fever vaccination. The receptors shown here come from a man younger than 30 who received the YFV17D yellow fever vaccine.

CDR3 loop: CASSQAGGPETQYF. In DNA, the CDR3 is TGTGCCAGCAGCCAGGCGGGGGGGCCGGAGACCCAGTACTTC. The genes are TRBV3-1 and TRBJ2-5, with 9 bases aligning to TRBD2. The V and J ends lost 3 bases and 5 bases, in that order; junction bases with no gene match: 4. CDR1 and CDR2 (germline): LGHDT, YNNKEL (reference sequence). The CDR3 contains 14 residues.

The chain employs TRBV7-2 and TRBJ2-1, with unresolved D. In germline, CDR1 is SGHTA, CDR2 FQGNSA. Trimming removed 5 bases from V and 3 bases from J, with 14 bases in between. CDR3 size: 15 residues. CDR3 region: CASSLSLPLYNEQFF. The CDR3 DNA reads TGTGCCAGCAGCCTTAGTTTGCCCCTCTACAATGAGCAGTTCTTC. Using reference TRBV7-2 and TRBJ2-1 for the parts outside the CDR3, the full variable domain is GAGVSQSPSNKVTEKGKDVELRCDPISGHTALYWYRQSLGQGLEFLIYFQGNSAPDKSGLPSDRFSAERTGGSVSTLTIQRTQQEDSAVYLCASSLSLPLYNEQFFGPGTRLTVL.

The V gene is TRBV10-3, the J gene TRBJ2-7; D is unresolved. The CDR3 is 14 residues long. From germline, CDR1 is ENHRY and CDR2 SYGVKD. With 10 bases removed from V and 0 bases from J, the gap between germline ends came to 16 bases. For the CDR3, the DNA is TGTGCCACCACCGGGTCAGTGAGCTCCTACGAGCAGTACTTC. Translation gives CATTGSVSSYEQYF.

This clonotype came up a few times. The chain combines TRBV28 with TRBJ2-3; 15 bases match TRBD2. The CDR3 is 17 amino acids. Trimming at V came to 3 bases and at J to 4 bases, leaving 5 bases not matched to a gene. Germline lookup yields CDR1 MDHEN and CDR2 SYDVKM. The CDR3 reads CASSLGLAGGESDTQYF. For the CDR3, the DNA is TGTGCCAGCAGTTTGGGACTAGCGGGGGGTGAGTCAGATACGCAGTATTTT.

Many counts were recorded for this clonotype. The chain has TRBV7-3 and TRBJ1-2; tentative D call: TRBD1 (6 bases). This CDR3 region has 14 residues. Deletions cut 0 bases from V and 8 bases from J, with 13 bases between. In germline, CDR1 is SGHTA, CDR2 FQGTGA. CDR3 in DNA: TGTGCCAGCAGCTTAACGGGGCCAGGGGAAGGCTACACCTTC. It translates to CASSLTGPGEGYTF.

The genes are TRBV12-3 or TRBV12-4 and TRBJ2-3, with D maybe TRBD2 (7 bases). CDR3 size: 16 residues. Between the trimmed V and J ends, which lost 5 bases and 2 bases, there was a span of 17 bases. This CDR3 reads CASSARGAGLTDTQYF. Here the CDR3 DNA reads TGTGCCAGCAGTGCCCGGGGGGCCGGGCTCACAGATACGCAGTATTTT.

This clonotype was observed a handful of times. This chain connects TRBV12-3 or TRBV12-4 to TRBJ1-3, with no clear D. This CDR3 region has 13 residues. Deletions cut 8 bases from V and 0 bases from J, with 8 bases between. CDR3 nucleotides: TGTGCCAGCGGCCGGGACTCTGGAAACACCATATATTTT. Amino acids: CASGRDSGNTIYF.

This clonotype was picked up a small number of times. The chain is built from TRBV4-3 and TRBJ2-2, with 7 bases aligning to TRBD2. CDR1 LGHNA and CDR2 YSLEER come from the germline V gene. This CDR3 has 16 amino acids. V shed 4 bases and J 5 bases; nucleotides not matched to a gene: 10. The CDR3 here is CASSRNSGSWTGELFF. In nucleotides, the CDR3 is TGCGCCAGCAGCCGGAATAGCGGGTCGTGGACCGGGGAGCTGTTTTTT.

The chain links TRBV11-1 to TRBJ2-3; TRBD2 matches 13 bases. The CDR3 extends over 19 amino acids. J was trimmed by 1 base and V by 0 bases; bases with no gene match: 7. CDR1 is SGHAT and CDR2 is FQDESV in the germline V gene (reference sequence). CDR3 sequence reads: CASSLALTSGGAGTDTQYF. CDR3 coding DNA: TGTGCCAGCAGCTTAGCGCTCACTAGCGGGGGGGCTGGCACAGATACGCAGTATTTT.

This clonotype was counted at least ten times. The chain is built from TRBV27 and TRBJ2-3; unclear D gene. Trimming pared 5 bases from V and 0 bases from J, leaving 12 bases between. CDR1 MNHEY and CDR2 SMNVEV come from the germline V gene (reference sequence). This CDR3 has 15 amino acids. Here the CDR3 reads CASSEERLSTDTQYF. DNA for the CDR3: TGTGCCAGCAGTGAGGAAAGACTCAGCACAGATACGCAGTATTTT.

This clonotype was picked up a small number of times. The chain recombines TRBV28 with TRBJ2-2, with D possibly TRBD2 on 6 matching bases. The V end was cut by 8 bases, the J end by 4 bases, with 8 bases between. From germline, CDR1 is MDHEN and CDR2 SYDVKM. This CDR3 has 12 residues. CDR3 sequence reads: CASQEGTGELFF. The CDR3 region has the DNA TGTGCCAGCCAGGAGGGCACCGGGGAGCTGTTTTTT.

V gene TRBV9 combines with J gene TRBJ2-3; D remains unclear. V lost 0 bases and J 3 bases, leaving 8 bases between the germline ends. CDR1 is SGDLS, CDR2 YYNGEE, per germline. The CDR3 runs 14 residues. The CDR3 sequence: CASSVASLTDTQYF. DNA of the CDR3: TGTGCCAGCAGCGTAGCCTCATTGACAGATACGCAGTATTTT.

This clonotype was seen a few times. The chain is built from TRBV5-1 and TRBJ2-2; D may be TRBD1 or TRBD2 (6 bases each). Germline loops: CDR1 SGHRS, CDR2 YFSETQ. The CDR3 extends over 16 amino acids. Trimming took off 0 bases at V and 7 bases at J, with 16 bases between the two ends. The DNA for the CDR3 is TGCGCCAGCAGCTTGGACCCGGGGGCGCCTGACGGGGAGCTGTTTTTT. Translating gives CASSLDPGAPDGELFF.

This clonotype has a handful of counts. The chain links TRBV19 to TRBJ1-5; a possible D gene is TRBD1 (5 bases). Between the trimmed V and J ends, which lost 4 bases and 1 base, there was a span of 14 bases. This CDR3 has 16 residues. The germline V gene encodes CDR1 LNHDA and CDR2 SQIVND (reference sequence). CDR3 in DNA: TGTGCCAGTAGTACAACTTGGGACGTCAGCAATCAGCCCCAGCATTTT. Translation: CASSTTWDVSNQPQHF. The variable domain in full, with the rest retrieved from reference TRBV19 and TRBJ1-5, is DGGITQSPKYLFRKEGQNVTLSCEQNLNHDAMYWYRQDPGQGLRLIYYSQIVNDFQKGDIAEGYSVSREKKESFPLTVTSAQKNPTAFYLCASSTTWDVSNQPQHFGDGTRLSIL.

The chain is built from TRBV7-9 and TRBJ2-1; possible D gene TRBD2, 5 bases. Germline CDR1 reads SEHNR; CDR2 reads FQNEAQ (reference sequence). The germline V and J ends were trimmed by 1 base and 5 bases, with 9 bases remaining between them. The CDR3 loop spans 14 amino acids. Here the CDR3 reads CASSLDLGDNEQFF. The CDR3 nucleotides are TGTGCCAGCAGCTTAGACTTGGGAGACAATGAGCAGTTCTTC.

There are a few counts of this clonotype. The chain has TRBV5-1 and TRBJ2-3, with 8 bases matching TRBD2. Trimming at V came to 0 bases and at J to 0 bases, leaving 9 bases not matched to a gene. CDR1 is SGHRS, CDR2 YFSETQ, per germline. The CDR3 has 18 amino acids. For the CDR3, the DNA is TGCGCCAGCAGCTTGGATCCGGGGGGGCCTACGAGCACAGATACGCAGTATTTT. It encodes CASSLDPGGPTSTDTQYF. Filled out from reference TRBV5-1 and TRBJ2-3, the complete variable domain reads KAGVTQTPRYLIKTRGQQVTLSCSPISGHRSVSWYQQTPGQGLQFLFEYFSETQRNKGNFPGRFSGRQFSNSRSEMNVSTLELGDSALYLCASSLDPGGPTSTDTQYFGPGTRLTVL.

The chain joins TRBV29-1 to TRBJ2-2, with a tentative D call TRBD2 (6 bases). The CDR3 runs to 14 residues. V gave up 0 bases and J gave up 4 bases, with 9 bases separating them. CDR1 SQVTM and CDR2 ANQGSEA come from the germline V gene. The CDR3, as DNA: TGCAGCGTTGAAGAAACGGGGGTCACCGGGGAGCTGTTTTTT. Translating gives CSVEETGVTGELFF.